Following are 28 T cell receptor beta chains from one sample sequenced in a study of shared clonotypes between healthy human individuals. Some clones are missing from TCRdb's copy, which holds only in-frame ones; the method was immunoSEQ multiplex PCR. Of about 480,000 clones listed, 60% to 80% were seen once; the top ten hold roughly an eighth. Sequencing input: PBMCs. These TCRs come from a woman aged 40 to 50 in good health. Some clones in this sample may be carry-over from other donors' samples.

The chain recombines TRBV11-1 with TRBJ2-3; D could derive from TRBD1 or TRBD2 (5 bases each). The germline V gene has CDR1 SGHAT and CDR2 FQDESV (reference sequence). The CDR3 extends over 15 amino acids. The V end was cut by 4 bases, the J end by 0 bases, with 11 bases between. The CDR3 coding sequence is TGTGCCAGCAGCTCCCGGGACGTTAGCACAGATACGCAGTATTTT. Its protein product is CASSSRDVSTDTQYF.

CDR3 nucleotides: TGCGCCAGCAGCGTCGCAGGAAACGAGGGCACTGAAGCTTTCTTT. Encoded protein: CASSVAGNEGTEAFF. This chain joins TRBV5-1 and TRBJ1-1; D ambiguous. V gave up 4 bases and J gave up 4 bases, with 17 bases separating them. CDR1 is SGHRS and CDR2 is YFSETQ in the germline V gene. The CDR3 runs 15 residues.

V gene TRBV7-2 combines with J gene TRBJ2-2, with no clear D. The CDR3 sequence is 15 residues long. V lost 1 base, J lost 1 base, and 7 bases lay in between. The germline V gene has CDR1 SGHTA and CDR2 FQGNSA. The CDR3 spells CASSLVTGNTGELFF. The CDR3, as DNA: TGTGCCAGCAGCTTAGTGACGGGGAACACCGGGGAGCTGTTTTTT.

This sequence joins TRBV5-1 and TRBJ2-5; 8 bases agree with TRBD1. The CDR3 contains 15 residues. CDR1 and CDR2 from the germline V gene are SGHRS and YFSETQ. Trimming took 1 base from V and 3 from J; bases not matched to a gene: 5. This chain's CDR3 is CASSLSVTGEETQYF. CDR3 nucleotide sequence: TGCGCCAGCAGCTTGTCTGTGACAGGGGAAGAGACCCAGTACTTC. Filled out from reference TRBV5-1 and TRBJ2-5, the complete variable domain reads KAGVTQTPRYLIKTRGQQVTLSCSPISGHRSVSWYQQTPGQGLQFLFEYFSETQRNKGNFPGRFSGRQFSNSRSEMNVSTLELGDSALYLCASSLSVTGEETQYFGPGTRLLVL.

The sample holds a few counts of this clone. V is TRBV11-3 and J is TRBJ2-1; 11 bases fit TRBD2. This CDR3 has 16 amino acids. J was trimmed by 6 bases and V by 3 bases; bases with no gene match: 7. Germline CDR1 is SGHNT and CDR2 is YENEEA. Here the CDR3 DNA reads TGTGCCAGCAGCTTTACTAGCGGGAGCGCATCCAATGAGCAGTTCTTC. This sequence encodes CASSFTSGSASNEQFF.

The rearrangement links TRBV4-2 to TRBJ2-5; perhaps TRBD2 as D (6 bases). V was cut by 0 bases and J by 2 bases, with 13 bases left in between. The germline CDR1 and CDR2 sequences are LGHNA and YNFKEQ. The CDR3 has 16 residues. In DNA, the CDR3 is TGTGCCAGCAGCCAAGATTACCTAGCGCCTCAAGAGACCCAGTACTTC. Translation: CASSQDYLAPQETQYF.

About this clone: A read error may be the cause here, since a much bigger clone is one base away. The CDR3 loop reads CASSLGGGREKLFF. CDR3 nucleotide sequence: TGTGCCAGCAGCCTCGGGGGGGGCCGGGAAAAACTGTTTTTT. The rearrangement links TRBV27 to TRBJ1-4, with D perhaps matching TRBD1 (6 bases). The CDR3 is made up of 14 amino acids. Trimming stripped 6 bases from V and 8 bases from J, with 16 bases between. The germline CDR1 and CDR2 sequences are MNHEY and SMNVEV (reference sequence).

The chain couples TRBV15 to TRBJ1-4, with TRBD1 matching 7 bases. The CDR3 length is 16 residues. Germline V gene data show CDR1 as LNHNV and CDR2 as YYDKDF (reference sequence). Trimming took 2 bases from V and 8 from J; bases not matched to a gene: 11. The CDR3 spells CATSRSWDSPGEKLFF. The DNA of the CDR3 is TGTGCCACCAGCAGATCCTGGGACAGTCCGGGCGAAAAACTGTTTTTT. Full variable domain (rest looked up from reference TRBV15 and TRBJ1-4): DAMVIQNPRYQVTQFGKPVTLSCSQTLNHNVMYWYQQKSSQAPKLLFHYYDKDFNNEADTPDNFQSRRPNTSFCFLDIRSPGLGDTAMYLCATSRSWDSPGEKLFFGSGTQLSVL.

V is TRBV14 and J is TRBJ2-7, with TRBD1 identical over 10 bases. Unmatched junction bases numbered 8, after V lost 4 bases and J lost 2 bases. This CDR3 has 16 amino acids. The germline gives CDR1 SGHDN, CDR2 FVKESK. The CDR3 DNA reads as TGTGCCAGCAGCCGGCCGGGACAGGGGAGCGCCTACGAGCAGTACTTC. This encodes CASSRPGQGSAYEQYF.

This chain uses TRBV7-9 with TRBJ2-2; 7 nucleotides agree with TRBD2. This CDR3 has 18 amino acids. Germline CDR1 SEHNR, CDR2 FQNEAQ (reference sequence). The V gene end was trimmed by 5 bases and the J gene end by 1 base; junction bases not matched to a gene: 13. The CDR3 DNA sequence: TGTGCCAGCAGCCAGCGGGACTCGCCGACGAGGAACACCGGGGAGCTGTTTTTT. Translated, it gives CASSQRDSPTRNTGELFF.

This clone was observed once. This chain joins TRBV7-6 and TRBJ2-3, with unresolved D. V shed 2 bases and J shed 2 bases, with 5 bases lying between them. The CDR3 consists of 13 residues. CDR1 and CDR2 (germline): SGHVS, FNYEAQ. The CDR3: CASSLPPTDTQYF. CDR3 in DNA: TGTGCCAGCAGCTTACCCCCCACAGATACGCAGTATTTT.

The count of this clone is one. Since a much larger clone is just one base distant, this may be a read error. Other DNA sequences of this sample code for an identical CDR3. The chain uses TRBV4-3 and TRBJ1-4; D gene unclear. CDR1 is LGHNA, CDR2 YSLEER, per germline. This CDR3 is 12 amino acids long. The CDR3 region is CASSQGNEKLFF. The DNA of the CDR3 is TGCGCCAGCAGCCAAGGCAATGAAAAATTGTTTTTT.

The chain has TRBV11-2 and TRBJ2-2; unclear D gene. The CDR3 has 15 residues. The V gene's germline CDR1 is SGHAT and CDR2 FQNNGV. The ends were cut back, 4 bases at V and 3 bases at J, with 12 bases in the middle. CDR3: CASSSEVSHTGELFF. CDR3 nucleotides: TGTGCCAGCAGCTCAGAGGTTTCCCACACCGGGGAGCTGTTTTTT.

CDR3 nucleotide sequence: TGTGCCAGCAGCCCTGCACCCGGACAGGGATTGTCTGGAAACACCATATATTTT. This sequence encodes CASSPAPGQGLSGNTIYF. The gene calls are TRBV5-4 and TRBJ1-3; 8 nucleotides agree with TRBD1. V lost 4 bases and J lost 1; bases outside the gene matches: 13. CDR3 size: 18 residues. Germline V gene data show CDR1 as SGHNT and CDR2 as YYREEE (reference sequence).

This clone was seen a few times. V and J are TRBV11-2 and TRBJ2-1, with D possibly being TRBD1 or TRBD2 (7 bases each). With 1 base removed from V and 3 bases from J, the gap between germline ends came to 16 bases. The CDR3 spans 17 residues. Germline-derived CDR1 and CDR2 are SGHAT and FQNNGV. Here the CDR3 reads CASSLAGGTIIYNEQFF. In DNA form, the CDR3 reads TGTGCCAGCAGCTTAGCAGGGGGGACTATAATCTACAATGAGCAGTTCTTC.

CDR3: CASSQEGPEATNTGELFF. The CDR3 bases are TGCGCCAGCAGCCAAGAGGGCCCAGAGGCGACCAACACCGGGGAGCTGTTTTTT. This rearrangement joins TRBV4-1 to TRBJ2-2; the D is unclear. Germline values: CDR1 MGHRA, CDR2 YSYEKL. The germline V and J ends were trimmed by 0 bases and 2 bases, with 16 bases remaining between them. CDR3 length: 18 residues.

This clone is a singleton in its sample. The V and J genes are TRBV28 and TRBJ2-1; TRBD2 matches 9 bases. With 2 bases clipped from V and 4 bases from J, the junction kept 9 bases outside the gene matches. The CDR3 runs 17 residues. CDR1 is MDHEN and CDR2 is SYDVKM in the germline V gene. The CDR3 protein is CASSLGGAGGVYNEQFF. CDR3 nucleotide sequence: TGTGCCAGCAGTTTAGGGGGAGCGGGAGGTGTTTACAATGAGCAGTTCTTC.

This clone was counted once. The CDR3 reads CASSRRYQTGTEAFF. CDR3 nucleotides: TGTGCCAGCTCCCGACGTTACCAGACAGGGACTGAAGCTTTCTTT. This chain links TRBV18 with TRBJ1-1, with 7 bases aligning to TRBD1. This CDR3 contains 15 residues. Germline CDR1 KGHSH, CDR2 LQKENI. V lost 6 bases and J lost 5; bases outside the gene matches: 12.

The CDR3 bases are TGTGCCAGCAGCTTCGGGACAGGGGGCATGGATGAGCAGTTCTTC. It encodes CASSFGTGGMDEQFF. The chain carries TRBV11-2 and TRBJ2-1; 12 bases agree with TRBD1. J was trimmed by 8 bases and V by 3 bases; bases with no gene match: 5. The V gene's germline CDR1 is SGHAT and CDR2 FQNNGV. This CDR3 has 15 amino acids.

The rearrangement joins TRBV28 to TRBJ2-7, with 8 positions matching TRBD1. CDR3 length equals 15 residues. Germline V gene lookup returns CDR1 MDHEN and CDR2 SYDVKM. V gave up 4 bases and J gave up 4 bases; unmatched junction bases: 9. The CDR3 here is CASSSFSGGAYEQYF. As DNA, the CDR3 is TGTGCCAGCAGTTCATTCTCAGGGGGCGCGTACGAGCAGTACTTC.

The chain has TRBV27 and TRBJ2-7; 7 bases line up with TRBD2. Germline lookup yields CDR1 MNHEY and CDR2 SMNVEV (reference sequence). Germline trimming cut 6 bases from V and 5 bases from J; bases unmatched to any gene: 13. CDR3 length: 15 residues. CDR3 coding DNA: TGTGCCAGCAGCGGGAGGCGGGAGACTATAGACGAGCAGTACTTC. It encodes CASSGRRETIDEQYF.

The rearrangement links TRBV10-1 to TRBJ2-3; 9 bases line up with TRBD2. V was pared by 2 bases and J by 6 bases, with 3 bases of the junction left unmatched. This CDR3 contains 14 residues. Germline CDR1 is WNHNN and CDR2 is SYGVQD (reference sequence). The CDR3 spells CASSESGRSDTQYF. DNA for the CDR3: TGCGCCAGCAGTGAGAGCGGGAGGTCGGATACGCAGTATTTT.

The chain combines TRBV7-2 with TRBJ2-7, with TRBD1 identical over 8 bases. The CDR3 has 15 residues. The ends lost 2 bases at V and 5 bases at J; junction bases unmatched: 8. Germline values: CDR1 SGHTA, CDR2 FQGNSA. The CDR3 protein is CASSLRTGFIHEQYF. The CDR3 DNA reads TGTGCCAGCAGCTTAAGGACAGGGTTTATCCACGAGCAGTACTTC.

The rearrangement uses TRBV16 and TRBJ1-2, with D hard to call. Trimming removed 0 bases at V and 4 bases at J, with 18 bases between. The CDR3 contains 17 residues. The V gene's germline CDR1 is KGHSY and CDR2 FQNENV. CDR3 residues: CASSQSRGSMDLYGYTF. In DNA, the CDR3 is TGTGCCAGCAGCCAATCAAGAGGCAGTATGGACCTCTATGGCTACACCTTC.

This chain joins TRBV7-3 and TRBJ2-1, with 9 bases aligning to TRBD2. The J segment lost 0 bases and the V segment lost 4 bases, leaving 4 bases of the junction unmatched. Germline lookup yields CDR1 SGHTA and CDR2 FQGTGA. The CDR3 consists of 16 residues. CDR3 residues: CASSSLAGASYNEQFF. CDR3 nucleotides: TGTGCCAGCAGCTCCTTAGCGGGAGCCTCCTACAATGAGCAGTTCTTC.

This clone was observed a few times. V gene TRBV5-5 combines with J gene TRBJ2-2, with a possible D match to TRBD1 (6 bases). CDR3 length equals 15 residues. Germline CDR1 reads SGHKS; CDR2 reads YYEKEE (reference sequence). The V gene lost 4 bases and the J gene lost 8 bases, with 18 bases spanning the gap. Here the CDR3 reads CASSSSQGSAGELFF. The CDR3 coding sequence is TGTGCCAGCAGCAGTTCACAGGGTTCAGCGGGGGAGCTGTTTTTT.

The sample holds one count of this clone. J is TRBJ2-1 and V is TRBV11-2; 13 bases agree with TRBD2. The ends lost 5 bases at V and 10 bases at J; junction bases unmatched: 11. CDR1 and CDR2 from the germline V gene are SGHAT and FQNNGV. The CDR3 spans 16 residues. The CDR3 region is CASSHPPGLAGKEQFF. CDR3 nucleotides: TGTGCCAGCAGCCATCCTCCGGGACTAGCGGGAAAAGAGCAGTTCTTC.

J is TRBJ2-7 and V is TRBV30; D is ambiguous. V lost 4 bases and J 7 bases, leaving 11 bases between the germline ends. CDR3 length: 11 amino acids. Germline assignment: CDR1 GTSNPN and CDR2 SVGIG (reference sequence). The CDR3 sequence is CAWNVQAEQYF. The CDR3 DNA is TGTGCCTGGAATGTACAAGCGGAGCAGTACTTC.